The entry below gives a single T cell receptor beta chain sequence along with its context. The target antigen is unknown. The data were produced by immunoSEQ multiplex PCR, yet TCRdb's version contains in-frame clones alone and is incomplete. The table shows some 78,000 clones, with approximately 85% occurring only once. Collection occurred without any documented infections or immune events in donors. The V gene's germline CDR1 is MNHEY and CDR2 SMNVEV (reference sequence). The CDR3 spans 23 residues. J gave up 0 bases and V 8 bases, and 25 bases lay outside the gene matches. The data derive from a study of identifying expanded T cells in peripheral blood. Study-level findings and limits: Variance in clone template counts between approximately two-week samples significantly increased with total template count across all healthy donors.

The sequencing input was blood. The chain is built from TRBV27 and TRBJ2-6, with 10 bases matching TRBD2. This receptor was taken from a person aged 18 to 69 in good health. The CDR3, as DNA: TGTGCCAGCCGCCTCGGGTGGGCTAGCGGGAGCACACCAGCCGTCTCTGGGGCCAACGTCCTGACTTTC. Its translation: CASRLGWASGSTPAVSGANVLTF.